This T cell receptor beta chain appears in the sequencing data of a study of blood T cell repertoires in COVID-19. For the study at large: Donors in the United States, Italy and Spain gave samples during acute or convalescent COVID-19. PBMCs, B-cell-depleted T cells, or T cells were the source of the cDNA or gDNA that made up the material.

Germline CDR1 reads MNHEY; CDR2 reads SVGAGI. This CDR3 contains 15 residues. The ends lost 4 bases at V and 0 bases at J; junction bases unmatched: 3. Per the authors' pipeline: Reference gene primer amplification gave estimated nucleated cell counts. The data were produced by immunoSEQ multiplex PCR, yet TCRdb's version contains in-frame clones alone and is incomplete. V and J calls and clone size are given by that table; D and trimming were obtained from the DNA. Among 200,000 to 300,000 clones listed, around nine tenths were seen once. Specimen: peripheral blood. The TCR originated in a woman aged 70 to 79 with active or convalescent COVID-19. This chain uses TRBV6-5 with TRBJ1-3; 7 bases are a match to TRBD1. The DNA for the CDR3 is TGTGCCAGCAGTTCTACAGGGGTCTCTGGAAACACCATATATTTT. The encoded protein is CASSSTGVSGNTIYF.